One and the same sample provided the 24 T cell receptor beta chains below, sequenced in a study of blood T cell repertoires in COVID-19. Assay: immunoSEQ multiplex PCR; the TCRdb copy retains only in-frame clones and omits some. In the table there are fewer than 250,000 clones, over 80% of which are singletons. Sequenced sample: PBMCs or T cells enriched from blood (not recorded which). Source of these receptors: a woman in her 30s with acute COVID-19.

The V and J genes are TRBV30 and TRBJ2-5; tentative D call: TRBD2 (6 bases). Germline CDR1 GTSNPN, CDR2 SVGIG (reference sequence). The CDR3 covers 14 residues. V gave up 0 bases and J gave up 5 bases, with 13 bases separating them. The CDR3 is CAWSVWGRGETQYF. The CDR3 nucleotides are TGTGCCTGGAGTGTATGGGGACGGGGGGAGACCCAGTACTTC.

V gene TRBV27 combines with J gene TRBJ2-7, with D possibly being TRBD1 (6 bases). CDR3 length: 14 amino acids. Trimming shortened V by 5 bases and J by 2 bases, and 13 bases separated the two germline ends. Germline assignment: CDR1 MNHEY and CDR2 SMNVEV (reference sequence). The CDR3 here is CASSRTGTPYEQYF. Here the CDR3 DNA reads TGTGCCAGCAGTAGAACCGGGACACCCTACGAGCAGTACTTC.

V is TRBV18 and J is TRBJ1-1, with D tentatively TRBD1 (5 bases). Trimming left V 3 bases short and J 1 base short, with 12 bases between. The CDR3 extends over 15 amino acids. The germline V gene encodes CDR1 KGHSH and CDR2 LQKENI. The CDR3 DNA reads TGTGCCAGCTCACCCCGGGGGGAGCCGAACACTGAAGCTTTCTTT. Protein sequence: CASSPRGEPNTEAFF.

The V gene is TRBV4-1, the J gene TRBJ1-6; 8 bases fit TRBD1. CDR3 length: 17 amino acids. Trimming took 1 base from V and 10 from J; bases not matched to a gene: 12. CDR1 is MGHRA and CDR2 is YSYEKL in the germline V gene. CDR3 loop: CASSQGPTGTGRSPLHF. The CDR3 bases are TGCGCCAGCAGCCAAGGGCCCACCGGGACAGGCAGATCACCCCTCCACTTT.

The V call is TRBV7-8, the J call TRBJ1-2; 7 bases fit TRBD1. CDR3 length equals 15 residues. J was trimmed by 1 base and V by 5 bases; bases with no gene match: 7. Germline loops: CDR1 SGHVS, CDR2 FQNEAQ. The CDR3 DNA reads TGTGCCAGCAGCACTCGACAGGGAGTTAACTATGGCTACACCTTC. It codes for CASSTRQGVNYGYTF. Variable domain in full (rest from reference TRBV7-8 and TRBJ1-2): GAGVSQSPRYKVAKRGQDVALRCDPISGHVSLFWYQQALGQGPEFLTYFQNEAQLDKSGLPSDRFFAERPEGSVSTLKIQRTQQEDSAVYLCASSTRQGVNYGYTFGSGTRLTVV.

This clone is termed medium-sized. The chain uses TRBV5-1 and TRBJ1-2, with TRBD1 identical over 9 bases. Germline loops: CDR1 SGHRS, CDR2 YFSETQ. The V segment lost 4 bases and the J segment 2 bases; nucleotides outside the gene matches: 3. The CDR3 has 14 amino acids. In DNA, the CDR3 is TGCGCCAGCAGCCCCGGGACAGGGAACTATGGCTACACCTTC. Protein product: CASSPGTGNYGYTF.

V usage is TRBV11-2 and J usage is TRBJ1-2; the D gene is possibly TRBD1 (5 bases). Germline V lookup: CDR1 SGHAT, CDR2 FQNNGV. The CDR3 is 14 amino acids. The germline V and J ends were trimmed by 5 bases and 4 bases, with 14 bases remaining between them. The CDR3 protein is CASSLAGEGYGYTF. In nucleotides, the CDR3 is TGTGCCAGCAGCCTCGCGGGGGAGGGCTATGGCTACACCTTC. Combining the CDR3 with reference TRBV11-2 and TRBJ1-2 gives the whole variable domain EAGVAQSPRYKIIEKRQSVAFWCNPISGHATLYWYQQILGQGPKLLIQFQNNGVVDDSQLPKDRFSAERLKGVDSTLKIQPAKLEDSAVYLCASSLAGEGYGYTFGSGTRLTVV.

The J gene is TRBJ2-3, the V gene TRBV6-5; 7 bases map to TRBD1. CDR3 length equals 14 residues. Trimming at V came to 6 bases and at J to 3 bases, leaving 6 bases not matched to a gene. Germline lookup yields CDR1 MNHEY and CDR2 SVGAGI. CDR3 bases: TGTGCCAGCAGCTACGAGGGACAGACAGATACGCAGTATTTT. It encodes CASSYEGQTDTQYF.

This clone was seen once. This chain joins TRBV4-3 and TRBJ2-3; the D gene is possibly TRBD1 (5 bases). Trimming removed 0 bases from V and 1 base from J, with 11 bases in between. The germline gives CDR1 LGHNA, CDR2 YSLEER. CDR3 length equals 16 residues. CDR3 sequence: CASSQDAGWGTDTQYF. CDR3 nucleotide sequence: TGCGCCAGCAGCCAAGATGCAGGGTGGGGCACAGATACGCAGTATTTT.

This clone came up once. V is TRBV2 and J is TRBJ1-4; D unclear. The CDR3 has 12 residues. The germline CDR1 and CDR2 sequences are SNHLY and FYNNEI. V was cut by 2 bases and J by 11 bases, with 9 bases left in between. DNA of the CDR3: TGTGCCAGCAGTGAATCTTTCCCGAAACTGTTTTTT. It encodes CASSESFPKLFF.

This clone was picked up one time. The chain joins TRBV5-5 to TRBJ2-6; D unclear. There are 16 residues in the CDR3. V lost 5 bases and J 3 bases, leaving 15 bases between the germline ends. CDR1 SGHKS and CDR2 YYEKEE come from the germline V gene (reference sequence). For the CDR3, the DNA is TGTGCCAGCAGTCTCCTTGCGAGGTTTGGGGCCAACGTCCTGACTTTC. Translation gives CASSLLARFGANVLTF.

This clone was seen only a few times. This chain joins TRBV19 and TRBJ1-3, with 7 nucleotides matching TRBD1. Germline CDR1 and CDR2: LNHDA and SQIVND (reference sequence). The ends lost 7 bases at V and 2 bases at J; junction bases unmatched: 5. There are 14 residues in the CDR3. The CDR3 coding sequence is TGTGCCAGTAACATTGGACAGGCTGGAAACACCATATATTTT. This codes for CASNIGQAGNTIYF.

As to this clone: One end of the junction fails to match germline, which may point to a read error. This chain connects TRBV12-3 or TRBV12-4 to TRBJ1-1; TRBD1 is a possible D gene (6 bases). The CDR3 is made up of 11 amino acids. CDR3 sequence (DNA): TGTGCCAGCAGTCACAGGGCTGAGGCTTTCTTT. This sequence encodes CASSHRAEAFF.

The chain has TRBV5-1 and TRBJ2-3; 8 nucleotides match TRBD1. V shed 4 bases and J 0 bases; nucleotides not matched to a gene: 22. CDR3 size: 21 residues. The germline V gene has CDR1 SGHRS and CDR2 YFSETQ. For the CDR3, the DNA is TGCGCCAGCAGCGCGTCAACTCCGGGACAGGTCCTTTTAGCAAGCACAGATACGCAGTATTTT. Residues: CASSASTPGQVLLASTDTQYF.

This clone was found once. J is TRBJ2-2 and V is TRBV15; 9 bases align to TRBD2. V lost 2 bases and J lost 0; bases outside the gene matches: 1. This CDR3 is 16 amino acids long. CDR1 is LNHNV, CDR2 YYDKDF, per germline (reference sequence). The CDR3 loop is CATSRRGGANTGELFF. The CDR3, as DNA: TGTGCCACCAGCAGACGCGGGGGGGCGAACACCGGGGAGCTGTTTTTT.

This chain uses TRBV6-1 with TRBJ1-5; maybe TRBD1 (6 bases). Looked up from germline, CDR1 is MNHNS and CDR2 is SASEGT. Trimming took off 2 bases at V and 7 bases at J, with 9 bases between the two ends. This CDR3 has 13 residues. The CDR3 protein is CASSEHRAQPQHF. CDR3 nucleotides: TGTGCCAGCAGTGAACACAGGGCCCAGCCCCAGCATTTT.

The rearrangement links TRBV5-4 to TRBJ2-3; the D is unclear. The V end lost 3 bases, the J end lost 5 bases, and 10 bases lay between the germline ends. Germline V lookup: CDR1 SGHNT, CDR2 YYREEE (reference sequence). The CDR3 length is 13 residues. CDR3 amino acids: CASSSQNRDTQYF. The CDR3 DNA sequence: TGTGCCAGCAGCTCCCAAAACAGAGATACGCAGTATTTT.

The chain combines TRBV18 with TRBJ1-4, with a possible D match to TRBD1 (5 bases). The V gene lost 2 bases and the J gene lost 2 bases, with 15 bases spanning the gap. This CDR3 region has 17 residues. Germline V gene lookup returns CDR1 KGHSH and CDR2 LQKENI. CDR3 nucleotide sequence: TGTGCCAGCTCACCATTCCAGGAGGGGTTCACTAATGAAAAACTGTTTTTT. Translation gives CASSPFQEGFTNEKLFF.

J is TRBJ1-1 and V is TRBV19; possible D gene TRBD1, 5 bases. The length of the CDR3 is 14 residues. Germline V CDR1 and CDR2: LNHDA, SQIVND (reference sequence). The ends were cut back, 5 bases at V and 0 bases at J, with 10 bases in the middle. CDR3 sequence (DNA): TGTGCCAGTAGTGGCCAGGGCATGAACACTGAAGCTTTCTTT. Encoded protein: CASSGQGMNTEAFF.

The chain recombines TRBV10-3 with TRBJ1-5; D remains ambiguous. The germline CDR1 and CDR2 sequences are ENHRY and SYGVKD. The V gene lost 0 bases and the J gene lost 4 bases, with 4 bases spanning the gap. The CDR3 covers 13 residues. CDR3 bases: TGTGCCATCAGTGAGTCGAGTAATCAGCCCCAGCATTTT. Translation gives CAISESSNQPQHF.

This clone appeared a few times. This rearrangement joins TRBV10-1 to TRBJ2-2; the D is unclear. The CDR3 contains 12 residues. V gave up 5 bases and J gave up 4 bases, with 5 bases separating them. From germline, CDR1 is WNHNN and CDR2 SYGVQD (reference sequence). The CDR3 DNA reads TGCGCCAGCAGTCGCAGCACCGGGGAGCTGTTTTTT. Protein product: CASSRSTGELFF.

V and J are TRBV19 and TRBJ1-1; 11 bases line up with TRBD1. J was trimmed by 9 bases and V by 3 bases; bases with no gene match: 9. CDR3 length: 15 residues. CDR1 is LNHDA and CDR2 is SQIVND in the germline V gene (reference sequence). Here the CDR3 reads CASSIRTGGAGKAFF. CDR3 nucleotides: TGTGCCAGTAGTATTCGGACAGGGGGCGCCGGTAAAGCTTTCTTT.

The CDR3 reads CASSTRDTEAFF. The DNA of the CDR3 is TGTGCCAGCAGCACGCGGGACACTGAAGCTTTCTTT. This sequence joins TRBV11-2 and TRBJ1-1; no firm D call. The germline V and J ends were trimmed by 5 bases and 3 bases, with 7 bases remaining between them. The V gene's germline CDR1 is SGHAT and CDR2 FQNNGV. There are 12 residues in the CDR3. Filled out from reference TRBV11-2 and TRBJ1-1, the complete variable domain reads EAGVAQSPRYKIIEKRQSVAFWCNPISGHATLYWYQQILGQGPKLLIQFQNNGVVDDSQLPKDRFSAERLKGVDSTLKIQPAKLEDSAVYLCASSTRDTEAFFGQGTRLTVV.

CDR3 DNA sequence: TGTGCCAGCAGTTACCACAGGGGAAAGGGGGAGACCCAGTACTTC. Translating it yields CASSYHRGKGETQYF. The genes are TRBV6-2 or TRBV6-3 and TRBJ2-5, with 7 bases matching TRBD1. CDR3 length: 15 residues. Germline trimming cut 2 bases from V and 5 bases from J; bases unmatched to any gene: 8. The V gene's germline CDR1 is MNHEY and CDR2 SVGEGT.